This T cell receptor beta chain is from a study of beta chain features in type 1 diabetes (dated by TCRdb to 2017 to 2018). Background on the whole study: Mean age, gender distribution, total cell number and subset yield were not different between patients and healthy donors. A total of 107,917,701 sorted cells were examined across all samples, and RNA yield correlated strongly with the number of cells per subset. The study compared the TCRB repertoires of sorted circulating CD4+ T cell subsets in recently diagnosed type 1 diabetes patients with those in matched healthy donors. Whereas all 30 or so donors provided naive and central memory subsets, regulatory and stem cell-like memory subsets were isolated from just 8 patients and roughly 8 healthy donors.

The entire amount of isolated RNA was reverse transcribed using the High Capacity cDNA Reverse Transcription Kit, so the sequenced TCRB transcripts were expressed ones. Deep immunoSEQ sequencing was applied to naive, central memory and regulatory T cell samples, giving an average of roughly 3.5 million total reads per sample. Sorted cells were lysed in RLT buffer, and RNA was extracted using DNase-treated RNeasy Micro or Mini kits according to cell number. To prevent cross-contamination, every cell subset was processed on its own, while patient and healthy donor samples were processed together. The immunoSEQ multiplex PCR was used to amplify TCRB sequences from cDNA, generating 87-bp fragments that spanned the CDR3 region. The amplicons were sequenced using the Illumina HiSeq platform. The authors processed their data as follows. PCR bias was corrected computationally using synthetic template baselines, and reads within Hamming distance 2 were collapsed, with unmergeable singletons discarded. Reads were aligned against IMGT to assign V, D and J genes, CDR3 length and insertions or deletions at six rearrangement sites. Clonotype counts were normalized to sorted cell number within each subset before computing true diversity and Gini coefficients with the tcR R package. The overlap coefficient, calculated on TCRB nucleotide sequences, was used to quantify repertoire sharing. Imported from immuneACCESS, the table was reduced by TCRdb to in-frame sequences with V and J called. These copies leave out some clones; in studies compared against another copy, an unresolved V gene accounts for under half, and the cause of the remainder is not known. V and J calls and clone size come straight from that table; D and trimming were deduced from the DNA. The sample yields under 200,000 clones; around 8% were counted once. More than 0.5% of the sample is in the top ten clones.

Broad study findings and their caveats: Because cDNA rather than genomic DNA was sequenced, highly expressing activated cells could have been over-represented, although no difference in activation and CD3 levels was found between groups. HLA sub-analyses involved small numbers of individuals, so any influence of HLA type on TCRB rearrangement remained unresolved. PCR might favor shorter templates, but patient and control samples were amplified and corrected together, so any skew would affect both groups equally. Patients with type 1 diabetes made fewer insertions and deleted more nucleotides at VDJ recombination sites, implying thymic rearrangement abnormalities. Naive, central memory and regulatory TCRB repertoires appeared more similar among patients than among healthy donors. In all four CD4+ subsets, TCRB CDR3 length was moderately but significantly shorter in type 1 diabetes patients.

V is cut back by 4 bases and J by 1 base, with 5 bases in the junction unmatched. Based on the germline V gene, the CDR1 and CDR2 sequences are KGHSH and LQKENI. Taken from cysteine to phenylalanine, the CDR3 has 15 residues. Only CDR3 DNA is held: 45 bases, read in frame from base 1. For this clone: The antigen this receptor binds is unknown. No quality values exist for individual bases; no much larger clone is one base distant.

From each donor, a single peripheral blood sample of approximately 120 mL on average was drawn into heparinised tubes. A BD FACSAria II and a panel including CD45RO, CCR7, CD25, CD127, CD95 and CD27 were used to sort naive, central memory, regulatory and stem cell-like memory CD4+ T cells. A purity above 98% was achieved for all sorted populations. PBMCs were isolated immediately by Lymphoprep density gradient centrifugation and stained directly without culture. So that batch effects would be minimized, each experiment stained and sorted samples in pairs, pairing one healthy donor with one patient.

Sequenced material: central memory CD4+ T cells from blood. The chain uses TRBV18 and TRBJ1-1; TRBD1 aligns with 8 central bases. This TCR was recovered from a woman between 18 and 29 years old with type 1 diabetes. The DNA is as follows: TGTGCCAGCTCACGGGACAGGTCGCAGAACACTGAAGCTTTCTTT. This sequence encodes CASSRDRSQNTEAFF.